Following are 20 T cell receptor beta chains from one sample sequenced in a study of blood T cell repertoires in COVID-19 (dated by TCRdb to the early 2020s). Libraries were built with the immunoSEQ multiplex PCR assay. As stored in TCRdb, this immuneACCESS dataset retains in-frame rearrangements with V and J assigned. A fraction of the clones does not appear; measured against another copy, unresolved V genes explain less than half of the discrepancy, and the remainder lacks a known reason. This sample lists approximately 230,000 clones; approximately 82% were detected once. The ten largest account for about 15% of the sample. The sample taken for sequencing was PBMCs or T cells enriched from blood (not recorded which). The receptor set was obtained from a man between 35 and 55 years old who had recovered from COVID-19.

V is TRBV5-4 and J is TRBJ1-1; 8 bases align to TRBD1. The CDR3 has 14 residues. The ends lost 4 bases at V and 6 bases at J; junction bases unmatched: 8. Looked up from germline, CDR1 is SGHNT and CDR2 is YYREEE (reference sequence). CDR3 nucleotide sequence: TGTGCCAGCAGCCTAGTAGACAGGGGCCCTGAAGCTTTCTTT. Translating it yields CASSLVDRGPEAFF.

This chain uses TRBV6-5 with TRBJ2-7; TRBD2 agrees at 13 bases. V gave up 11 bases and J gave up 3 bases; unmatched junction bases: 4. The CDR3 runs to 13 residues. The germline CDR1 and CDR2 sequences are MNHEY and SVGAGI. The CDR3 spells CAARTSGGYEQYF. The CDR3 bases are TGTGCCGCTAGGACTAGCGGGGGCTACGAGCAGTACTTC.

In this sample, this clone turned up once. The chain carries TRBV28 and TRBJ2-6; D possibly corresponds to TRBD1 (6 bases). This CDR3 comprises 15 residues. V lost 3 bases, J lost 4 bases, and 10 bases lay in between. CDR1 and CDR2 from the germline V gene are MDHEN and SYDVKM. CDR3 sequence: CASSLGAQGANVLTF. CDR3 in DNA: TGTGCCAGCAGTTTGGGGGCGCAAGGGGCCAACGTCCTGACTTTC.

The chain uses TRBV18 and TRBJ2-2; D perhaps matches TRBD1 (6 bases). Trimming shortened V by 4 bases and J by 5 bases, and 8 bases separated the two germline ends. The CDR3 is 13 amino acids. Germline loops: CDR1 KGHSH, CDR2 LQKENI. The CDR3 loop reads CASSRQETGELFF. In DNA, the CDR3 is TGTGCCAGCTCACGACAGGAGACCGGGGAGCTGTTTTTT.

This chain connects TRBV9 to TRBJ1-4, with D unclear. This CDR3 spans 15 amino acids. Trimming took 3 bases from V and 3 from J, leaving 12 bases between them. Germline V gene lookup returns CDR1 SGDLS and CDR2 YYNGEE. CDR3 nucleotides: TGTGCCAGCAGCGGAGGTACGGCACCTAATGAAAAACTGTTTTTT. Its translation: CASSGGTAPNEKLFF.

The rearrangement joins TRBV5-8 to TRBJ1-3; no clear D. Trimming left V 0 bases short and J 5 bases short, with 12 bases between. The CDR3 consists of 15 residues. Germline V gene sequence: CDR1 SGHTS, CDR2 YDEGEE. CDR3 bases: TGTGCCAGCAGCTTGGACGGGAGTCGGCGAAACACCATATATTTT. It translates to CASSLDGSRRNTIYF.

The chain has TRBV15 and TRBJ2-2; possible D gene TRBD1, 5 bases. This CDR3 has 15 residues. Trimming removed 2 bases from V and 4 bases from J, with 11 bases in between. Germline V gene lookup returns CDR1 LNHNV and CDR2 YYDKDF (reference sequence). The DNA of the CDR3 is TGTGCCACCAGCAGAAAGACAGACCTCACCGGGGAGCTGTTTTTT. It yields the protein CATSRKTDLTGELFF.

This chain connects TRBV7-2 to TRBJ1-5; maybe TRBD1 (5 bases). The germline V gene has CDR1 SGHTA and CDR2 FQGNSA. Trimming shortened V by 7 bases and J by 4 bases, and 11 bases separated the two germline ends. The CDR3 runs to 13 residues. CDR3 bases: TGTGCCAGCAAGCGGGACGGGAATCAGCCCCAGCATTTT. Its translation: CASKRDGNQPQHF.

J is TRBJ1-6 and V is TRBV5-5; D perhaps matches TRBD1 (5 bases). Per germline, CDR1 SGHKS and CDR2 YYEKEE (reference sequence). This CDR3 has 14 amino acids. V was pared by 1 base and J by 5 bases, with 7 bases between. CDR3 region: CASSLTRDNSPLHF. CDR3 in DNA: TGTGCCAGCAGCTTGACCAGGGATAATTCACCCCTCCACTTT.

This sequence joins TRBV7-8 and TRBJ1-5; the match to TRBD1 covers 10 bases. From germline, CDR1 is SGHVS and CDR2 FQNEAQ. V trimming: 6 bases; J trimming: 1 base; junction bases outside the gene matches: 3. The CDR3 is 15 amino acids. The DNA for the CDR3 is TGTGCCAGCAGGGGGGACAGGGGAAGCAATCAGCCCCAGCATTTT. It translates to CASRGDRGSNQPQHF. Together with reference TRBV7-8 and TRBJ1-5, the CDR3 gives the full variable domain: GAGVSQSPRYKVAKRGQDVALRCDPISGHVSLFWYQQALGQGPEFLTYFQNEAQLDKSGLPSDRFFAERPEGSVSTLKIQRTQQEDSAVYLCASRGDRGSNQPQHFGDGTRLSIL.

The J gene is TRBJ1-2, the V gene TRBV3-1 (or the pseudogene TRBV3-2); D not certain. The CDR3 has 12 amino acids. The germline V gene has CDR1 LGHDT and CDR2 YNNKEL (reference sequence). Trimming cost V 0 bases and J 10 bases, with 9 bases left between them. The CDR3 loop is CASSQDSRDYTF. The CDR3 DNA reads TGTGCCAGCAGCCAAGATAGCCGGGACTACACCTTC.

The chain joins TRBV12-5 to TRBJ2-1, with a weak D call TRBD2 (5 bases). Germline lookup yields CDR1 LGHNT and CDR2 FRNRAP. V was cut by 1 base and J by 0 bases, with 7 bases left in between. CDR3 length: 15 amino acids. The CDR3 here is CASGLGRGSYNEQFF. CDR3 DNA sequence: TGTGCTAGTGGTTTGGGCCGGGGCTCCTACAATGAGCAGTTCTTC.

The V call is TRBV9, the J call TRBJ1-1, with D perhaps matching TRBD1 (5 bases). V gave up 4 bases and J gave up 0 bases, with 13 bases separating them. This CDR3 has 15 residues. Germline assignment: CDR1 SGDLS and CDR2 YYNGEE. The CDR3 protein is CASSLQGTMNTEAFF. CDR3 DNA: TGTGCCAGCAGCTTGCAGGGCACGATGAACACTGAAGCTTTCTTT.

The CDR3 loop reads CASSQGGIRHF. The CDR3 coding sequence is TGTGCCAGCAGCCAAGGAGGTATACGCCACTTT. The chain employs TRBV3-1 (or the pseudogene TRBV3-2) and TRBJ1-6, with no clear D. This CDR3 comprises 11 residues. Germline CDR1 reads LGHDT; CDR2 reads YNNKEL (reference sequence). With 1 base removed from V and 18 bases from J, the gap between germline ends came to 10 bases.

The CDR3 DNA reads as TGTGCCAGCAGCCAAGACGACATACACTACGAGCAGTACTTC. Its protein is CASSQDDIHYEQYF. V gene TRBV3-1 (or the pseudogene TRBV3-2) combines with J gene TRBJ2-7; D gene unclear. Germline CDR1 reads LGHDT; CDR2 reads YNNKEL (reference sequence). This CDR3 is 14 amino acids long. V shed 0 bases and J shed 3 bases, with 9 bases lying between them.

A few counts support this clone. The chain joins TRBV5-1 to TRBJ2-1, with 10 bases fitting TRBD1. The V gene's germline CDR1 is SGHRS and CDR2 YFSETQ. The J segment lost 6 bases and the V segment lost 6 bases, leaving 6 bases of the junction unmatched. CDR3 length equals 14 residues. DNA of the CDR3: TGCGCCAGCAACCCGGGACAGGGGACCAATGAGCAGTTCTTC. This encodes CASNPGQGTNEQFF.

The chain carries TRBV18 and TRBJ1-1; TRBD1 aligns across 7 bases. The germline V gene encodes CDR1 KGHSH and CDR2 LQKENI. V trimming: 4 bases; J trimming: 8 bases; junction bases outside the gene matches: 7. This CDR3 has 13 residues. CDR3 sequence (DNA): TGTGCCAGCTCACTGCCGGGACAGCAGGAAGCTTTCTTT. Translating it yields CASSLPGQQEAFF.

V gene TRBV5-4 combines with J gene TRBJ1-1, with 7 positions matching TRBD1. J lost 4 bases, V lost 2 bases, and 5 bases had no gene match. The germline V gene encodes CDR1 SGHNT and CDR2 YYREEE (reference sequence). The CDR3 runs to 14 residues. The CDR3 protein is CASSLNRGGTEAFF. CDR3 bases: TGTGCCAGCAGCTTAAACAGGGGTGGCACTGAAGCTTTCTTT.

This clone was counted a few times. V and J are TRBV28 and TRBJ2-4, with D maybe TRBD1 (6 bases). Germline CDR1 reads MDHEN; CDR2 reads SYDVKM. V gave up 8 bases and J gave up 2 bases, with 10 bases separating them. CDR3 length equals 13 residues. The CDR3 region is CASGTRPKNIQYF. CDR3 nucleotides: TGTGCCAGCGGGACAAGACCCAAAAACATTCAGTACTTC.

This clone was counted only a few times. This chain uses TRBV28 with TRBJ1-2; 8 bases align to TRBD1. V lost 5 bases and J lost 3; bases outside the gene matches: 5. This CDR3 comprises 14 residues. The V gene's germline CDR1 is MDHEN and CDR2 SYDVKM. CDR3 region: CASSPGDRYYGYTF. For the CDR3, the DNA is TGTGCCAGCAGTCCCGGGGACAGGTACTATGGCTACACCTTC.